Listed here are 30 T cell receptor beta chains from one sample, sequenced in a study of human T cells and chemical hapten exposure. The time point here: healthy volunteer bleed at 2 weeks. Total RNA was isolated from unfractionated whole blood. Each CDR3 protein is one row after TCRdb ran MiXCR on the RACE reads. The sample records 30,000 or so distinct CDR3 sequences, around 7% being singletons. Sequencing input: whole blood. The receptor set was obtained from a human donor in good health. Some clones in this sample may be carry-over from other donors' samples.

In this sample, this clonotype is medium-sized. The chain employs TRBV29-1 and TRBJ1-1, with TRBD1 as a possible D gene (5 bases). From germline, CDR1 is SQVTM and CDR2 ANQGSEA. Trimming shortened V by 4 bases and J by 1 base, and 7 bases separated the two germline ends. This CDR3 spans 12 amino acids. CDR3 in amino acids: CSVGQGNTEAFF. The DNA of the CDR3 is TGCAGCGTTGGGCAGGGGAACACTGAAGCTTTCTTT.

Only a few counts were recorded for this clonotype. This rearrangement joins TRBV7-9 to TRBJ2-1; TRBD1 or TRBD2 may be the D gene (7 bases each). Trimming stripped 5 bases from V and 4 bases from J, with 15 bases between. CDR1 is SEHNR and CDR2 is FQNEAQ in the germline V gene (reference sequence). CDR3 size: 15 residues. CDR3 sequence reads: CASSPGRGGYNEQFF. CDR3 DNA sequence: TGTGCCAGCAGCCCCGGCAGGGGGGGATACAATGAGCAGTTCTTC.

This rearrangement joins TRBV19 to TRBJ1-6; no definite D call. CDR1 is LNHDA and CDR2 is SQIVND in the germline V gene (reference sequence). The CDR3 loop spans 13 amino acids. The V gene lost 3 bases and the J gene lost 6 bases, with 6 bases spanning the gap. CDR3 DNA: TGTGCCAGTAGTATGGAGTTTAATTCACCCCTCCACTTT. The encoded protein is CASSMEFNSPLHF.

This clonotype was observed a handful of times. V and J are TRBV6-4 and TRBJ2-6, with D possibly matching TRBD2 (6 bases). V shed 2 bases and J shed 2 bases, with 10 bases lying between them. CDR1 is MRHNA, CDR2 SNTAGT, per germline. There are 16 residues in the CDR3. This CDR3 is CASSDDGGAGANVLTF. For the CDR3, the DNA is TGTGCCAGCAGTGACGATGGAGGGGCTGGGGCCAACGTCCTGACTTTC.

This clonotype showed up many times. The chain is built from TRBV5-1 and TRBJ2-7; 9 bases align to TRBD1. CDR3 length: 14 amino acids. V shed 5 bases, J shed 4 bases, and the junction held 7 bases outside the gene matches. CDR1 and CDR2 (germline): SGHRS, YFSETQ. The CDR3: CASRAGTGPYEQYF. For the CDR3, the DNA is TGCGCCAGCAGGGCCGGGACAGGGCCTTACGAGCAGTACTTC.

This clonotype was seen more than once but under ten times. The chain carries TRBV4-2 and TRBJ2-1; 12 bases match TRBD2. The J segment lost 13 bases and the V segment lost 0 bases, leaving 16 bases of the junction unmatched. Germline V CDR1 and CDR2: LGHNA, YNFKEQ. The CDR3 is made up of 18 amino acids. The DNA for the CDR3 is TGTGCCAGCAGCCAAGACGGGGCTAGCGGGAGGGCCGGGGGCCCTCAGTTCTTC. Its protein is CASSQDGASGRAGGPQFF.

This clonotype was seen at least ten times. The chain uses TRBV6-4 and TRBJ2-1; 9 bases agree with TRBD1. Germline CDR1 is MRHNA and CDR2 is SNTAGT. Trimming removed 3 bases from V and 5 bases from J; junction bases left unmatched: 8. The CDR3 length is 16 residues. Here the CDR3 reads CASSDPTGGSDNEQFF. CDR3 sequence (DNA): TGTGCCAGCAGTGATCCGACAGGGGGTTCCGACAATGAGCAGTTCTTC.

This clonotype was observed a handful of times. The genes are TRBV10-3 and TRBJ1-1, with D maybe TRBD1 (6 bases). The V gene lost 6 bases and the J gene lost 1 base, with 15 bases spanning the gap. In germline, CDR1 is ENHRY, CDR2 SYGVKD. This CDR3 is 15 amino acids long. CDR3 sequence reads: CAISPDGTRNTEAFF. CDR3 coding DNA: TGTGCCATCAGCCCGGACGGGACACGGAACACTGAAGCTTTCTTT.

This clonotype was seen ten or more times. This chain connects TRBV4-1 to TRBJ2-7; 15 nucleotides match TRBD2. This CDR3 has 19 amino acids. Per germline, CDR1 MGHRA and CDR2 YSYEKL. With V trimmed by 0 bases and J by 1 base, 7 bases remained unmatched. In DNA, the CDR3 is TGCGCCAGCAGCCAAGAAAGGACTAGCGGGGGGGCCCATTCCTACGAGCAGTACTTC. Translating gives CASSQERTSGGAHSYEQYF.

The chain's CDR3 is CSARPGGGVNEQFF. Here the CDR3 DNA reads TGCAGTGCTAGACCCGGGGGGGGGGTCAATGAGCAGTTCTTC. The V and J genes are TRBV20-1 and TRBJ2-1; 8 nucleotides match TRBD2. Per the germline V gene, CDR1 is DFQATT and CDR2 is SNEGSKA (reference sequence). Unmatched junction bases numbered 6, after V lost 2 bases and J lost 6 bases. The CDR3 totals 14 residues.

The chain couples TRBV6-6 to TRBJ1-2, with unresolved D. V lost 0 bases and J 4 bases, leaving 12 bases between the germline ends. The length of the CDR3 is 15 residues. The germline gives CDR1 MNHNY, CDR2 SVGAGI (reference sequence). For the CDR3, the DNA is TGTGCCAGCAGTTACTCCAGTCCTTCCCGCTATGGCTACACCTTC. Translated: CASSYSSPSRYGYTF.

This clonotype was seen repeatedly, ten times or more. The chain recombines TRBV10-2 with TRBJ1-3; D possibly corresponds to TRBD1 (6 bases). The V gene lost 7 bases and the J gene lost 4 bases, with 17 bases spanning the gap. The germline V gene encodes CDR1 WSHSY and CDR2 SAAADI. The CDR3 totals 15 residues. The CDR3 DNA reads as TGCGCCAGCACCCCATCGGGGGGCTTCGGAAACACCATATATTTT. Translated: CASTPSGGFGNTIYF.

This clonotype appeared a few times. The gene calls are TRBV6-5 and TRBJ1-2; 8 nucleotides line up with TRBD1. Germline CDR1 reads MNHEY; CDR2 reads SVGAGI. The V and J ends lost 2 bases and 8 bases, in that order; junction bases with no gene match: 10. This CDR3 region has 15 residues. CDR3 nucleotides: TGTGCCAGCAGTTACCGGAGACAGGGGTGTGGGGGCTACACCTTC. It codes for CASSYRRQGCGGYTF.

This clonotype has a count of ten or more. The chain joins TRBV11-2 to TRBJ2-1; 12 nucleotides align to TRBD2. The CDR3 runs to 16 residues. Germline V CDR1 and CDR2: SGHAT, FQNNGV. Trimming removed 5 bases from V and 3 bases from J; junction bases left unmatched: 5. CDR3 nucleotides: TGTGCCAGCAGCCCAGGGACTAGCGGGCGCTACAATGAGCAGTTCTTC. Translation gives CASSPGTSGRYNEQFF.

This clonotype came up many times. J is TRBJ2-3 and V is TRBV7-2; D is ambiguous. CDR1 and CDR2 (germline): SGHTA, FQGNSA. The ends were cut back, 6 bases at V and 0 bases at J, with 13 bases in the middle. The CDR3 runs 15 residues. The CDR3 nucleotides are TGTGCCAGCAGTCTGGTGGGCTTAAGCACAGATACGCAGTATTTT. It encodes CASSLVGLSTDTQYF. Complete variable domain (other parts from reference TRBV7-2 and TRBJ2-3): GAGVSQSPSNKVTEKGKDVELRCDPISGHTALYWYRQSLGQGLEFLIYFQGNSAPDKSGLPSDRFSAERTGGSVSTLTIQRTQQEDSAVYLCASSLVGLSTDTQYFGPGTRLTVL.

There are a few counts of this clonotype. CDR3 sequence reads: CSARERVYYNEQFF. CDR3 nucleotides: TGCAGTGCTAGAGAGCGGGTGTACTACAATGAGCAGTTCTTC. The chain uses TRBV20-1 and TRBJ2-1; possibly TRBD2 for D (5 bases). Germline CDR1 is DFQATT and CDR2 is SNEGSKA (reference sequence). V was cut by 0 bases and J by 3 bases, with 9 bases left in between. The CDR3 is 14 residues long.

This clonotype was detected many times. This chain links TRBV12-3 or TRBV12-4 with TRBJ1-3; D gene unclear. V gave up 5 bases and J gave up 0 bases, with 5 bases separating them. The CDR3 is 13 amino acids. Written as DNA, the CDR3 is TGTGCCAGCAGTGGGAGCTCTGGAAACACCATATATTTT. Translated: CASSGSSGNTIYF.

The sample holds a few counts of this clonotype. CDR3 sequence (DNA): TGTGCCAGTAGTATAGAAATCCGGATGACTGGGGCCAACGTCCTGACTTTC. Its translation is CASSIEIRMTGANVLTF. V and J are TRBV19 and TRBJ2-6, with D unresolved. The CDR3 covers 17 residues. The V gene's germline CDR1 is LNHDA and CDR2 SQIVND (reference sequence). V gave up 0 bases and J gave up 2 bases, with 11 bases separating them.

There are many counts of this clonotype. The V gene is TRBV11-2, the J gene TRBJ2-3; TRBD2 is a possible D gene (5 bases). The CDR3 spans 12 residues. Per the germline V gene, CDR1 is SGHAT and CDR2 is FQNNGV. V lost 4 bases and J 3 bases, leaving 5 bases between the germline ends. The CDR3 reads CASSSGTDTQYF. The CDR3, as DNA: TGTGCCAGCAGCTCGGGAACAGATACGCAGTATTTT.

This clonotype has just a few counts. The chain joins TRBV4-3 to TRBJ1-1; 7 bases are shared with TRBD1. The trim removed 4 bases at V and 5 bases at J, leaving 4 bases unmatched. CDR1 and CDR2 from the germline V gene are LGHNA and YSLEER. This CDR3 region has 13 residues. CDR3 sequence reads: CASSPYRGTEAFF. The DNA for the CDR3 is TGCGCCAGCAGCCCGTACAGGGGAACTGAAGCTTTCTTT.

The table lists this clonotype with many counts. The chain couples TRBV2 to TRBJ1-2; no clear D. The CDR3 covers 14 residues. Per the germline V gene, CDR1 is SNHLY and CDR2 is FYNNEI. The V end lost 2 bases, the J end lost 2 bases, and 9 bases lay between the germline ends. This CDR3 reads CASSEQYQNYGYTF. The CDR3 nucleotides read TGTGCCAGCAGTGAACAATACCAAAACTATGGCTACACCTTC.

This clonotype was found many times. This sequence joins TRBV5-4 and TRBJ2-2, with 7 bases lining up with TRBD1. The junction had 6 bases not matched to a gene; V was cut back by 2 bases and J by 5 bases. The CDR3 consists of 15 residues. The germline CDR1 and CDR2 sequences are SGHNT and YYREEE (reference sequence). CDR3 DNA: TGTGCCAGCAGCTTTTCAACAGGGGTTACCGGGGAGCTGTTTTTT. Translated: CASSFSTGVTGELFF.

This clonotype was counted many times. This chain links TRBV18 with TRBJ1-1, with D possibly being TRBD1 (5 bases). CDR1 is KGHSH, CDR2 LQKENI, per germline. The V end was cut by 4 bases, the J end by 5 bases, with 11 bases between. CDR3 size: 13 residues. The CDR3, as DNA: TGTGCCAGCTCACGGGGGGTTCAGACTGAAGCTTTCTTT. Encoded protein: CASSRGVQTEAFF.

The J gene is TRBJ1-6, the V gene TRBV5-6; TRBD1 matches at 7 bases. From germline, CDR1 is SGHDT and CDR2 YYEEEE. The CDR3 has 15 residues. The V and J ends lost 3 bases and 7 bases, in that order; junction bases with no gene match: 7. The CDR3 loop is CASSSYGTENSPLHF. In nucleotides, the CDR3 is TGTGCCAGCAGCTCGTACGGGACAGAAAATTCACCCCTCCACTTT.

This clonotype was seen many times. V and J are TRBV20-1 and TRBJ1-4; maybe TRBD1 (5 bases). Germline V gene data show CDR1 as DFQATT and CDR2 as SNEGSKA (reference sequence). The V end lost 3 bases, the J end lost 2 bases, and 7 bases lay between the germline ends. This CDR3 has 13 amino acids. The CDR3 loop is CSASAGTNEKLFF. The CDR3 DNA sequence: TGCAGTGCTAGCGCAGGGACTAATGAAAAACTGTTTTTT.

This clonotype was counted at least ten times. The gene calls are TRBV5-1 and TRBJ2-2; possible D gene TRBD1, 5 bases. The germline CDR1 and CDR2 sequences are SGHRS and YFSETQ. With 0 bases removed from V and 5 bases from J, the gap between germline ends came to 8 bases. The CDR3 contains 14 residues. The CDR3: CASSLAGQTGELFF. In DNA form, the CDR3 reads TGCGCCAGCAGCTTGGCAGGGCAGACCGGGGAGCTGTTTTTT.

This clonotype showed up many times. The chain joins TRBV30 to TRBJ2-7; 9 bases are shared with TRBD1. The J segment lost 6 bases and the V segment lost 5 bases, leaving 11 bases of the junction unmatched. The CDR3 is 14 amino acids. Germline CDR1 GTSNPN, CDR2 SVGIG (reference sequence). The CDR3 loop reads CAWAYRDRATEQYF. Written as DNA, the CDR3 is TGTGCCTGGGCCTACCGGGACAGGGCGACCGAGCAGTACTTC.

The table lists this clonotype with a few counts. This chain connects TRBV25-1 to TRBJ2-7; 8 positions agree with TRBD1. Germline V gene lookup returns CDR1 MGHDK and CDR2 SYGVNS. CDR3 length: 15 amino acids. After removal of 6 bases from V and 2 bases from J, the junction contained 9 bases not matched to a gene. Here the CDR3 reads CASSRSGTGAYEQYF. CDR3 DNA: TGTGCCAGCAGCCGCTCCGGGACAGGAGCCTACGAGCAGTACTTC.

The table lists this clonotype with many counts. The rearrangement uses TRBV20-1 and TRBJ1-4; no firm D call. Germline V gives CDR1 DFQATT, CDR2 SNEGSKA (reference sequence). This CDR3 spans 14 amino acids. V was pared by 6 bases and J by 5 bases, with 16 bases between. CDR3 in amino acids: CSAPLRGRNEKLFF. The CDR3, as DNA: TGCAGTGCCCCACTAAGAGGGAGGAATGAAAAACTGTTTTTT.

In this sample, this clonotype turned up many times. The genes are TRBV3-1 and TRBJ1-1; D remains ambiguous. The CDR3 runs 21 residues. CDR1 LGHDT and CDR2 YNNKEL come from the germline V gene (reference sequence). The V end was cut by 0 bases, the J end by 0 bases, with 26 bases between. The DNA for the CDR3 is TGTGCCAGCAGCCAAGAACCGGAGATTAGACGGTACGATGGGGTGAACACTGAAGCTTTCTTT. Amino acids: CASSQEPEIRRYDGVNTEAFF.